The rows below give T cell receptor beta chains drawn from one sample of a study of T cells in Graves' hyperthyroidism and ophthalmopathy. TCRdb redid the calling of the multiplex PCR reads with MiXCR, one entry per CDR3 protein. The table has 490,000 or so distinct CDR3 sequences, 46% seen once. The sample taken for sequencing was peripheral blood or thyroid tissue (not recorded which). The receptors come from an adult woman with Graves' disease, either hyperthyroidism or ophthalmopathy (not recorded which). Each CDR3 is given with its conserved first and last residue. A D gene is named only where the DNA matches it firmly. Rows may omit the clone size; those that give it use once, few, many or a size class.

CDR3 DNA: TGTGCCAGCAGCCCACGGACAGGGAATGAAGCTTTCTTT; CDR3 protein: CASSPRTGNEAFF; J gene: TRBJ1-1; V gene: TRBV3-1; clone size: few; D gene: TRBD1
CDR3 DNA: TGTGCCCATTCCCAGGGCGGGAGAGGCGACCAAGAGACCCAGTACTTC; CDR3 protein: CAHSQGGRGDQETQYF; J gene: TRBJ2-5; V gene: TRBV10-3; clone size: NA; D gene: TRBD2
CDR3 DNA: TGCAGTGCTATGTGGGCACTCGATCAGCCCCAGCATTTT; CDR3 protein: CSAMWALDQPQHF; J gene: TRBJ1-5; V gene: TRBV20-1; clone size: NA; D gene: NA
CDR3 DNA: TGTGCCAGCCCACCACCTTCTTCGGGGTTCGCTTTCTTT; CDR3 protein: CASPPPSSGFAFF; J gene: TRBJ1-1; V gene: TRBV18; clone size: once; D gene: NA
CDR3 DNA: TGTGCCAGCAGTGAGAGACAGGGTGGAAAACTGTTTTTT; CDR3 protein: CASSERQGGKLFF; J gene: TRBJ1-4; V gene: TRBV10-3; clone size: NA; D gene: TRBD1
CDR3 DNA: TGCAGTGCTCTGACACAGAACACTGAAGCTTTCTTT; CDR3 protein: CSALTQNTEAFF; J gene: TRBJ1-1; V gene: TRBV20-1; clone size: NA; D gene: NA
CDR3 DNA: TGTGCCAGCAGCCACCGGGACAGGGTTCTCCCTCGACACGAGGGGGCCAACGTCCTGACTTTC; CDR3 protein: CASSHRDRVLPRHEGANVLTF; J gene: TRBJ2-6; V gene: TRBV7-9; clone size: once; D gene: TRBD1
CDR3 DNA: TGCAGTGCTCAGGGTACAGCAGGAGGAAACACCATATATTTT; CDR3 protein: CSAQGTAGGNTIYF; J gene: TRBJ1-3; V gene: TRBV20-1; clone size: few; D gene: NA
CDR3 DNA: TGTGCCAGCAGCCCTCGGGACACCCTATACGAGCAGTACTTC; CDR3 protein: CASSPRDTLYEQYF; J gene: TRBJ2-7; V gene: TRBV7-9; clone size: NA; D gene: NA
CDR3 DNA: TGTGCCAGCACCTTGGGACAGGGGACCTACGAGCAGTACTTC; CDR3 protein: CASTLGQGTYEQYF; J gene: TRBJ2-7; V gene: TRBV28; clone size: few; D gene: TRBD1
CDR3 DNA: TGTGCCAGCAGTTCAGCGTATGGGACTGAAGCTTTCTTT; CDR3 protein: CASSSAYGTEAFF; J gene: TRBJ1-1; V gene: TRBV12-3/TRBV12-4; clone size: NA; D gene: NA
CDR3 DNA: TGTGCCACCAGTGACGGAAATCCCGGTGAAAAACTGTTTTTT; CDR3 protein: CATSDGNPGEKLFF; J gene: TRBJ1-4; V gene: TRBV24-1; clone size: NA; D gene: NA
CDR3 DNA: TGTGCCACCAGTGACCGGACTAGCGGGGAGACCCAGTACTTC; CDR3 protein: CATSDRTSGETQYF; J gene: TRBJ2-5; V gene: TRBV24-1; clone size: many; D gene: TRBD2